Shown below are 30 T cell receptor beta chains from a single sample sequenced in a study of CD8 T cells in Susac syndrome. Reverse transcription of roughly 0.5 to 1 ug RNA used random hexamers. TCRdb passed the immunoSEQ multiplex PCR reads through MiXCR, listing each CDR3 protein once. Of 150,000 to 200,000 distinct CDR3 sequences listed, 93% are singletons. Sequencing was carried out using CD4+ T cells from PBMCs. These receptor sequences come from a human donor in good health.

The V gene is TRBV9, the J gene TRBJ2-1; no clear D gene. Deletions cut 3 bases from V and 10 bases from J, with 5 bases between. The germline V gene encodes CDR1 SGDLS and CDR2 YYNGEE. The CDR3 extends over 10 amino acids. The CDR3 spells CASSGTEQFF. The CDR3 bases are TGTGCCAGCAGCGGGACGGAGCAGTTCTTC.

The chain joins TRBV18 to TRBJ1-1; D may be TRBD1 (5 bases). This CDR3 is 15 amino acids long. Germline lookup yields CDR1 KGHSH and CDR2 LQKENI. V was cut by 3 bases and J by 1 base, with 12 bases left in between. The CDR3 reads CASSPHSDTNTEAFF. The CDR3 DNA sequence: TGTGCCAGCTCACCCCATTCGGACACGAACACTGAAGCTTTCTTT.

This clonotype was counted once. CDR3 bases: TGTGCCAGCGGCCAACAGGGGGCTGGGGCCAACGTCCTGACTTTC. Encoded protein: CASGQQGAGANVLTF. The chain is built from TRBV12-3 or TRBV12-4 and TRBJ2-6; TRBD1 aligns across 8 bases. The V segment lost 8 bases and the J segment 2 bases; nucleotides outside the gene matches: 5. This CDR3 has 15 residues.

The chain combines TRBV7-2 with TRBJ2-1, with TRBD2 identical over 10 bases. The CDR3 covers 15 residues. V was clipped by 5 bases and J by 5 bases; unmatched bases: 6. Germline V CDR1 and CDR2: SGHTA, FQGNSA. The CDR3 spells CASSLLAGENNEQFF. DNA of the CDR3: TGTGCCAGCAGCCTCCTAGCGGGGGAGAACAATGAGCAGTTCTTC.

The rearrangement joins TRBV6-5 to TRBJ1-1, with 8 nucleotides matching TRBD1. Unmatched junction bases numbered 4, after V lost 1 base and J lost 3 bases. This CDR3 has 15 amino acids. Germline lookup yields CDR1 MNHEY and CDR2 SVGAGI. Here the CDR3 reads CASSYWAGGYTEAFF. CDR3 sequence (DNA): TGTGCCAGCAGTTACTGGGCAGGGGGCTACACTGAAGCTTTCTTT.

The rearrangement joins TRBV6-6 to TRBJ2-5; D not certain. Trimming pared 8 bases from V and 2 bases from J, leaving 6 bases between. This CDR3 is built from 11 residues. Germline V lookup: CDR1 MNHNY, CDR2 SVGAGI (reference sequence). As DNA, the CDR3 is TGTGCCAGCCTTGAGCAAGAGACCCAGTACTTC. Protein product: CASLEQETQYF.

The chain couples TRBV6-1 to TRBJ2-3, with 11 bases aligning to TRBD1. The CDR3 loop spans 16 amino acids. Per germline, CDR1 MNHNS and CDR2 SASEGT. V lost 6 bases and J lost 5; bases outside the gene matches: 10. CDR3 sequence: CASRLSGTGGVDTQYF. The CDR3 coding sequence is TGTGCCAGCAGATTGTCCGGGACAGGGGGAGTAGATACGCAGTATTTT.

CDR3 in amino acids: CASSPGTANQPQHF. In DNA, the CDR3 is TGCGCCAGCAGCCCAGGGACAGCGAATCAGCCCCAGCATTTT. The chain employs TRBV5-1 and TRBJ1-5; 7 nucleotides line up with TRBD1. The ends lost 4 bases at V and 4 bases at J; junction bases unmatched: 5. The CDR3 extends over 14 amino acids. CDR1 and CDR2 (germline): SGHRS, YFSETQ.

The V and J genes are TRBV30 and TRBJ2-3; D remains ambiguous. The V end was cut by 4 bases, the J end by 1 base, with 15 bases between. This CDR3 has 15 amino acids. From germline, CDR1 is GTSNPN and CDR2 SVGIG (reference sequence). This CDR3 reads CAWKLQPWGTDTQYF. DNA for the CDR3: TGTGCCTGGAAACTCCAGCCCTGGGGCACAGATACGCAGTATTTT. Filled out from reference TRBV30 and TRBJ2-3, the complete variable domain reads SQTIHQWPATLVQPVGSPLSLECTVEGTSNPNLYWYRQAAGRGLQLLFYSVGIGQISSEVPQNLSASRPQDRQFILSSKKLLLSDSGFYLCAWKLQPWGTDTQYFGPGTRLTVL.

The chain employs TRBV5-1 and TRBJ1-1; 10 bases line up with TRBD1. Germline V CDR1 and CDR2: SGHRS, YFSETQ. This CDR3 has 16 residues. The J segment lost 0 bases and the V segment lost 0 bases, leaving 2 bases of the junction unmatched. CDR3 nucleotides: TGCGCCAGCAGCTTGGGACAGGGGGCTATGAACACTGAAGCTTTCTTT. Its protein product is CASSLGQGAMNTEAFF.

V gene TRBV2 combines with J gene TRBJ2-5, with 7 bases that match TRBD2. Germline trimming cut 8 bases from V and 5 bases from J; bases unmatched to any gene: 8. Germline loops: CDR1 SNHLY, CDR2 FYNNEI. CDR3 length equals 13 residues. The CDR3 loop is CASGRGPGETQYF. CDR3 DNA: TGTGCCAGCGGGAGGGGACCGGGGGAGACCCAGTACTTC.

This clonotype was counted between two and nine times. The CDR3 sequence: CASGQGASSGANVLTF. DNA for the CDR3: TGTGCCAGCGGCCAGGGGGCTTCCTCTGGGGCCAACGTCCTGACTTTC. The chain recombines TRBV13 with TRBJ2-6; 8 bases are shared with TRBD1. The CDR3 contains 16 residues. Germline trimming cut 8 bases from V and 0 bases from J; bases unmatched to any gene: 6. Germline V lookup: CDR1 PRHDT, CDR2 FYEKMQ (reference sequence).

This chain links TRBV23-1 with TRBJ1-1; no definite D call. TRBV23-1 is an open reading frame, and its role is uncertain. The CDR3 sequence is 14 residues long. V was pared by 4 bases and J by 1 base, with 10 bases between. This CDR3 is CASSPHWRNTEAFF. CDR3 coding DNA: TGCGCCAGCAGTCCCCACTGGCGGAACACTGAAGCTTTCTTT.

The gene calls are TRBV2 and TRBJ1-5; D remains unclear. The germline V gene encodes CDR1 SNHLY and CDR2 FYNNEI. V was shortened by 6 bases and J by 11 bases, with 11 bases between the two germline ends. The length of the CDR3 is 11 residues. The DNA of the CDR3 is TGTGCCAGCAGCACTGATGAAGCCCAGCATTTT. Residues: CASSTDEAQHF.

The chain couples TRBV2 to TRBJ2-7, with 7 bases fitting TRBD1. Germline CDR1 reads SNHLY; CDR2 reads FYNNEI. Unmatched junction bases numbered 5, after V lost 3 bases and J lost 3 bases. The CDR3 contains 14 residues. CDR3 in amino acids: CASSDRAGGYEQYF. CDR3 bases: TGTGCCAGCAGTGACCGAGCAGGGGGCTACGAGCAGTACTTC. Supplemented by reference TRBV2 and TRBJ2-7, the full variable domain reads EPEVTQTPSHQVTQMGQEVILRCVPISNHLYFYWYRQILGQKVEFLVSFYNNEISEKSEIFDDQFSVERPDGSNFTLKIRSTKLEDSAMYFCASSDRAGGYEQYFGPGTRLTVT.

The rearrangement links TRBV6-5 to TRBJ1-2; D not resolved. The CDR3 is 16 residues long. Germline V gene data show CDR1 as MNHEY and CDR2 as SVGAGI. Deletions cut 0 bases from V and 1 base from J, with 12 bases between. CDR3 region: CASSYSRNIINYGYTF. The CDR3 DNA reads as TGTGCCAGCAGTTACTCGAGGAACATAATTAACTATGGCTACACCTTC.

The V and J genes are TRBV20-1 and TRBJ1-1; D gene uncertain. This CDR3 has 12 amino acids. The V gene's germline CDR1 is DFQATT and CDR2 SNEGSKA (reference sequence). Trimming removed 5 bases at V and 1 base at J, with 8 bases between. CDR3 sequence (DNA): TGCAGTGCTTCGACACAGAACACTGAAGCTTTCTTT. This encodes CSASTQNTEAFF.

The chain joins TRBV6-1 to TRBJ1-1; D gene uncertain. Trimming cost V 2 bases and J 3 bases, with 7 bases left between them. The germline CDR1 and CDR2 sequences are MNHNS and SASEGT. This CDR3 is 13 amino acids long. CDR3 sequence (DNA): TGTGCCAGCAGTGAATTCTCCTACACTGAAGCTTTCTTT. This translates into CASSEFSYTEAFF.

The chain joins TRBV12-3 or TRBV12-4 to TRBJ2-3, with 9 positions matching TRBD2. V shed 7 bases and J 2 bases; nucleotides not matched to a gene: 7. There are 15 residues in the CDR3. The CDR3 protein is CASTPAGGPTDTQYF. The CDR3 DNA is TGTGCCAGCACGCCAGCGGGGGGTCCCACAGATACGCAGTATTTT.

This clonotype was detected only once. The chain uses TRBV5-1 and TRBJ1-1; D might be TRBD1 (5 bases). There are 16 residues in the CDR3. Germline V gene lookup returns CDR1 SGHRS and CDR2 YFSETQ. V shed 0 bases and J shed 0 bases, with 12 bases lying between them. CDR3 in DNA: TGCGCCAGCAGCTTGGGGGACCTCCGAATGAACACTGAAGCTTTCTTT. The encoded protein is CASSLGDLRMNTEAFF. Variable domain in full (rest from reference TRBV5-1 and TRBJ1-1): KAGVTQTPRYLIKTRGQQVTLSCSPISGHRSVSWYQQTPGQGLQFLFEYFSETQRNKGNFPGRFSGRQFSNSRSEMNVSTLELGDSALYLCASSLGDLRMNTEAFFGQGTRLTVV.

This chain links TRBV10-3 with TRBJ2-3; the D gene is possibly TRBD1 (6 bases). The germline V gene has CDR1 ENHRY and CDR2 SYGVKD. Trimming took off 10 bases at V and 4 bases at J, with 9 bases between the two ends. The CDR3 runs 11 residues. In nucleotides, the CDR3 is TGTGCCAGCAAGGGGGCAGATACGCAGTATTTT. This encodes CASKGADTQYF.

The J gene is TRBJ1-5, the V gene TRBV2; TRBD1 aligns across 9 bases. The CDR3 is made up of 16 amino acids. J was trimmed by 9 bases and V by 7 bases; bases with no gene match: 16. Germline CDR1 is SNHLY and CDR2 is FYNNEI. This CDR3 is CASNDPPGQGLGPQHF. CDR3 nucleotide sequence: TGTGCCAGCAATGACCCACCGGGACAGGGTCTGGGGCCCCAGCATTTT.

The V gene is TRBV2, the J gene TRBJ1-4; 10 nucleotides agree with TRBD1. This CDR3 comprises 13 residues. Germline CDR1 is SNHLY and CDR2 is FYNNEI. V shed 10 bases, J shed 7 bases, and the junction held 6 bases outside the gene matches. The CDR3, as DNA: TGTGCCACCGTGGGACAGGGGCTTGAAAAACTGTTTTTT. Translating it yields CATVGQGLEKLFF.

In its sample, this clonotype was seen once. V usage is TRBV20-1 and J usage is TRBJ1-5; D is unresolved. Per the germline V gene, CDR1 is DFQATT and CDR2 is SNEGSKA (reference sequence). The CDR3 sequence is 13 residues long. V was shortened by 3 bases and J by 4 bases, with 10 bases between the two germline ends. CDR3 sequence: CSARGLGNQPQHF. The CDR3 region has the DNA TGCAGTGCTAGGGGCTTGGGGAATCAGCCCCAGCATTTT.

This chain links TRBV20-1 with TRBJ1-2; 7 positions match TRBD1. V lost 2 bases to trimming and J lost 3 bases; unmatched junction nucleotides: 9. Looked up from germline, CDR1 is DFQATT and CDR2 is SNEGSKA (reference sequence). CDR3 length: 15 amino acids. The CDR3 here is CSARSPGQRDYGYTF. CDR3 nucleotides: TGCAGTGCTAGATCTCCGGGACAGCGTGACTATGGCTACACCTTC.

This clonotype was detected once. The CDR3 spells CATSIRTGNTEAFF. CDR3 nucleotides: TGTGCCACCAGCATCCGGACGGGGAACACTGAAGCTTTCTTT. The chain uses TRBV15 and TRBJ1-1, with D unclear. CDR1 and CDR2 from the germline V gene are LNHNV and YYDKDF (reference sequence). V lost 4 bases and J lost 1, with 10 bases in between. The length of the CDR3 is 14 residues.

V gene TRBV11-1 combines with J gene TRBJ2-3; D gene unclear. With 7 bases removed from V and 4 bases from J, the gap between germline ends came to 12 bases. CDR3 length: 13 residues. CDR1 SGHAT and CDR2 FQDESV come from the germline V gene (reference sequence). In DNA form, the CDR3 reads TGTGCCAGCACCCCAGTTGCGGCAGATACGCAGTATTTT. It translates to CASTPVAADTQYF.

The chain employs TRBV20-1 and TRBJ1-2; D not resolved. CDR1 and CDR2 (germline): DFQATT, SNEGSKA (reference sequence). The CDR3 loop spans 13 amino acids. The germline V and J ends were trimmed by 5 bases and 7 bases, with 17 bases remaining between them. The CDR3 region is CSAFLGRTRGYTF. The CDR3 nucleotides read TGCAGTGCTTTTTTAGGGCGCACGCGTGGCTACACCTTC.

For the CDR3, the DNA is TGTGCCAGCAAACGCGGTCGCAATCAGCCCCAGCATTTT. The encoded protein is CASKRGRNQPQHF. V is TRBV27 and J is TRBJ1-5; no clear D gene. V lost 7 bases to trimming and J lost 2 bases, with 9 bases between them. The CDR3 runs 13 residues. Germline-derived CDR1 and CDR2 are MNHEY and SMNVEV (reference sequence).

The gene calls are TRBV4-2 and TRBJ1-1; D is unresolved. This CDR3 spans 14 amino acids. In germline, CDR1 is LGHNA, CDR2 YNFKEQ. V dropped 4 bases and J dropped 6 bases, with 15 bases sitting between them. The CDR3 reads CASSLNLLLSEAFF. In DNA form, the CDR3 reads TGTGCCAGCAGCCTAAACCTCCTCCTCTCTGAAGCTTTCTTT.